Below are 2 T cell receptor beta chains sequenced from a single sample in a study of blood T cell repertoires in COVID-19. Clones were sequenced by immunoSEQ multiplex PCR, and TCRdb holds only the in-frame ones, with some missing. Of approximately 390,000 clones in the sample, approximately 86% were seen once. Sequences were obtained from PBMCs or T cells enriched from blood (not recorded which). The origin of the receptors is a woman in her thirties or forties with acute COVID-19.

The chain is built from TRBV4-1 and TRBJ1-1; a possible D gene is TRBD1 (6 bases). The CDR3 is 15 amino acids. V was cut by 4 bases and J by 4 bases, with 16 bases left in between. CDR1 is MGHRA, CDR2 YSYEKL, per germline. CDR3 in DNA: TGCGCCAGCAGCCTAGAAGAGGGGGGGAGCACTGAAGCTTTCTTT. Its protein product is CASSLEEGGSTEAFF.

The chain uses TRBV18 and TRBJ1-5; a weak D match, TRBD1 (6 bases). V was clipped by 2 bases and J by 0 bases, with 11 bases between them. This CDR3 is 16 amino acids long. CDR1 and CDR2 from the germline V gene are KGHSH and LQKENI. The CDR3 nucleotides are TGTGCCAGCTCACCAAGACAGGCGCGTAGCAATCAGCCCCAGCATTTT. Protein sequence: CASSPRQARSNQPQHF.